The present T cell receptor beta chain was sequenced within a study of cytotoxic CD8 clonotypes in ibrutinib-treated CLL. Sequencing used immunoSEQ multiplex PCR; TCRdb keeps in-frame clones, though not all of them. The sample carries approximately 26,000 clones, about 82% recorded once. CDR1 is ENHRY, CDR2 SYGVKD, per germline. V gave up 3 bases and J gave up 3 bases; unmatched junction bases: 5. CDR3 size: 17 residues. Source: PBMCs, taken after 24 months of ibrutinib treatment. The receptor's source is a human donor with chronic lymphocytic leukemia. The V gene is TRBV10-3, the J gene TRBJ2-7, with 16 positions matching TRBD2. The CDR3, as DNA: TGTGCCATCAGTGAATCGGGACTAGCGGGGGGGAACTACGAGCAGTACTTC. It encodes CAISESGLAGGNYEQYF.